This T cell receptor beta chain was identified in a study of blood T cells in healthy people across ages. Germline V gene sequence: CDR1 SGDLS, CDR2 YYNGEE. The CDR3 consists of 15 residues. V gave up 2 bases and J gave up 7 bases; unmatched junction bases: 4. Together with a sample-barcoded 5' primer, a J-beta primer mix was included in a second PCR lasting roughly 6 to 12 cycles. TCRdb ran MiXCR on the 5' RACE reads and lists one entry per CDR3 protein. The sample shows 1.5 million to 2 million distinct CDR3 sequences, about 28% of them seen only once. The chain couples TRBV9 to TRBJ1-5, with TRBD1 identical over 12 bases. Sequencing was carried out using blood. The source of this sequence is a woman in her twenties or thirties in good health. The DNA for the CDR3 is TGTGCCAGCAGCGTCTCCGGGACAGGGGGCCAGCCCCAGCATTTT. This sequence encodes CASSVSGTGGQPQHF.